This T cell receptor beta chain was captured in a study of neurological immune-mediated disorders. The study, taken as a whole, reports: Patients with HTLV-1-associated myelopathy had the highest level of TCR clonal expansion, whereas patients with multiple sclerosis had the lowest level, falling beneath the level found in healthy controls. No CDR3 amino acid sequences were shared by expanded clones across subjects, suggesting private repertoires in all groups.

Synthesis of cDNA was carried out by template-switch 5'RACE. The reaction used 10-nucleotide random UMIs. TCRdb analysed the 5' RACE reads with MiXCR anew, one entry per CDR3 protein. The table includes 31,000 or so distinct CDR3 sequences, about 4.8% detected once. This CDR3 region has 14 residues. Trimming cost V 3 bases and J 8 bases, with 14 bases left between them. Germline CDR1 reads DFQATT; CDR2 reads SNEGSKA (reference sequence). This clonotype appeared many times. Its antigen is not identified. Stored at -80 C, 2 million PBMCs were the source of the unsorted libraries. The sample comprised PBMCs. The TCR originated in a young man in good health. The V call is TRBV20-1, the J call TRBJ1-6; D ambiguous. The CDR3 protein is CSASEGGAYSPLHF. As DNA, the CDR3 is TGCAGTGCTAGTGAGGGCGGCGCATATTCACCCCTCCACTTT.